This T cell receptor beta chain appears in the sequencing data of a study of regulatory T cells in long-lasting Graves disease. As for the study in general: Positive TSH receptor antibodies alongside over 5 years of antithyroid drugs were what marked Graves' disease as persistent.

For TCR beta, libraries came from iRepertoire HTBI primers and Arm-PCR of CDR3 regions. TCRdb passed the multiplex PCR reads through MiXCR, listing each CDR3 protein once. In the table there are some 330,000 distinct CDR3 sequences, 20% to 25% of which are singletons. Trimming pared 4 bases from V and 0 bases from J, leaving 16 bases between. The germline gives CDR1 SGDLS, CDR2 YYNGEE. The CDR3 has 17 amino acids. With respect to this clonotype: Its target is not known.

As for time point: persistent/refractory GD, antithyroid drugs over 5 years with positive TRAb. RNA extracted from PBMCs served as the sequencing template. General observations from the study: Persistent disease samples used TRBV28, TRBJ1-2 and TRBJ2-5 preferentially.

The sample consisted of peripheral blood mononuclear cells (PBMCs), taken when the disease was refractory, from a patient treated with antithyroid drugs. The chain uses TRBV9 and TRBJ2-2; a weak D match, TRBD2 (5 bases). The source of this sequence is a woman between 40 and 55 years old with Graves disease. The CDR3 spells CASSRAGSRANTGELFF. The CDR3 DNA follows: TGTGCCAGCAGCCGGGCGGGCAGCCGGGCGAACACCGGGGAGCTGTTTTTT.